A selection of T cell receptor beta chains follows, all from one sample in a study of a mutant IDH1 vaccine in newly diagnosed glioma. The protocol was immunoSEQ multiplex PCR, while the TCRdb copy is restricted to in-frame clones and leaves out a portion. Found here are 50,000 to 70,000 clones, approximately 87% of them singletons; the top ten hold around 1.5%. Antigens of these TCRs are unknown. The input for sequencing was PBMCs, taken from a glioma patient whose treatment included an IDH1 peptide vaccine. Receptors originate from a man aged 40-49 years with glioma. Both conserved end residues are part of each CDR3. The D gene is left open where the match is weak. Part of the rows lack a size; the others show once, few, many or a class for expanded clones.

v_call: TRBV6-5
j_call: TRBJ1-4
d_call: -
clone_size: -
cdr3_nt: TGTGCCAGCAGTCAACGACAAGCAACTAATGAAAAACTGTTTTTT
cdr3_aa: CASSQRQATNEKLFF

v_call: TRBV7-2
j_call: TRBJ2-5
d_call: TRBD1
clone_size: -
cdr3_nt: TGTGCCAGCAGCTCCGGACAGGTTAAAGAGACCCAGTACTTC
cdr3_aa: CASSSGQVKETQYF

v_call: TRBV7-8
j_call: TRBJ1-4
d_call: -
clone_size: -
cdr3_nt: TGTGCCAGCAGCTTAGTGGCGGCGTCTAATGAAAAACTGTTTTTT
cdr3_aa: CASSLVAASNEKLFF

v_call: TRBV10-3
j_call: TRBJ2-7
d_call: -
clone_size: -
cdr3_nt: TGTGCCATCAGTGAGTCAAGGGACTTCGCTTCCTACGAGCAGTACTTC
cdr3_aa: CAISESRDFASYEQYF

v_call: TRBV27
j_call: TRBJ2-7
d_call: -
clone_size: -
cdr3_nt: TGTGCCAGCAGTTTGGTAGGGAAAGGCTACGAGCAGTACTTC
cdr3_aa: CASSLVGKGYEQYF

v_call: TRBV28
j_call: TRBJ2-5
d_call: TRBD1
clone_size: -
cdr3_nt: TGTGCCAGCCCTATCACGAGGGGGCTTTTAGAGACCCAGTACTTC
cdr3_aa: CASPITRGLLETQYF

v_call: TRBV7-2
j_call: TRBJ2-1
d_call: TRBD2
clone_size: -
cdr3_nt: TGTGCCAGCAGCTCCGTAGCGGGAGTCTCCTCGAATGAGCAGTTCTTC
cdr3_aa: CASSSVAGVSSNEQFF

v_call: TRBV7-3
j_call: TRBJ2-2
d_call: -
clone_size: -
cdr3_nt: TGTGCCAGCAGCCCGAGGACAGCCGCGGACGGCGGGGAGCTGTTTTTT
cdr3_aa: CASSPRTAADGGELFF

v_call: TRBV5-6
j_call: TRBJ1-1
d_call: -
clone_size: -
cdr3_nt: TGTGCCAGCAGCTTGGAGTGGGAGGACACTGAAGCTTTCTTT
cdr3_aa: CASSLEWEDTEAFF

v_call: TRBV6-1
j_call: TRBJ1-3
d_call: TRBD1
clone_size: -
cdr3_nt: TGTGCCAGTCTTTCCGGGACAGGGGGAGGAAACACCATATATTTT
cdr3_aa: CASLSGTGGGNTIYF

v_call: TRBV5-4
j_call: TRBJ2-7
d_call: TRBD2
clone_size: -
cdr3_nt: TGTGCCACGGGCCAAGGCGGGAGAGGGTCCTACGAGCAGTACTTC
cdr3_aa: CATGQGGRGSYEQYF

v_call: TRBV21-1
j_call: TRBJ2-7
d_call: -
clone_size: -
cdr3_nt: TGTGCCAGCAGCAATCCCCGGGACAGGGGAGAGTCAACCTACGAGCAGTACTTC
cdr3_aa: CASSNPRDRGESTYEQYF

v_call: TRBV6-6
j_call: TRBJ2-1
d_call: -
clone_size: -
cdr3_nt: TGTGCCAGCAGTTACTCGGCTTACAATGAGCAGTTCTTC
cdr3_aa: CASSYSAYNEQFF

v_call: TRBV18
j_call: TRBJ1-2
d_call: -
clone_size: -
cdr3_nt: TGTGCCAGCTCACCTACCGACAGGAACTATGGCTACACCTTC
cdr3_aa: CASSPTDRNYGYTF

v_call: TRBV7-8
j_call: TRBJ2-7
d_call: -
clone_size: -
cdr3_nt: TGTGCCAGCAGCCGCAGGGGCAACGAGCAGTACTTC
cdr3_aa: CASSRRGNEQYF

v_call: TRBV5-1
j_call: TRBJ2-5
d_call: -
clone_size: -
cdr3_nt: TGCGCCAGCAGCTTTGGAGGCCAAGAGACCCAGTACTTC
cdr3_aa: CASSFGGQETQYF

v_call: TRBV10-1
j_call: TRBJ2-6
d_call: -
clone_size: -
cdr3_nt: TGCGCCAGCAGTGAGAGAAGGGTCTCTGGGGCCAACGTCCTGACTTTC
cdr3_aa: CASSERRVSGANVLTF

v_call: TRBV29-1
j_call: TRBJ2-2
d_call: -
clone_size: few
cdr3_nt: TGCAGCGTCCAGGGACTTTTCTCCACCGGGGAGCTGTTTTTT
cdr3_aa: CSVQGLFSTGELFF

v_call: TRBV7-2
j_call: TRBJ2-7
d_call: TRBD2
clone_size: -
cdr3_nt: TGTGCCAGCAGCTTAGTCGGCGGACTAGGAAGAACCTACGAGCAGTACTTC
cdr3_aa: CASSLVGGLGRTYEQYF

v_call: TRBV5-1
j_call: TRBJ2-4
d_call: -
clone_size: -
cdr3_nt: TGCGCCAGCAGCTTGCAGTTAGCCAAAAACATTCAGTACTTC
cdr3_aa: CASSLQLAKNIQYF

v_call: TRBV5-8
j_call: TRBJ1-2
d_call: -
clone_size: -
cdr3_nt: TGTGCCAGCAGCTTGGGAGTGGAGTTATATGGCTACACCTTC
cdr3_aa: CASSLGVELYGYTF

v_call: TRBV4-3
j_call: TRBJ1-2
d_call: -
clone_size: -
cdr3_nt: TGCGCCAGCAGCCAAGACAGGGTCGACTATGGCTACACCTTC
cdr3_aa: CASSQDRVDYGYTF

v_call: TRBV4-2
j_call: TRBJ2-5
d_call: TRBD2
clone_size: -
cdr3_nt: TGTGCCAGCAGCCTACTAGCGGGAGGTAGAGAGACCCAGTACTTC
cdr3_aa: CASSLLAGGRETQYF

v_call: TRBV7-9
j_call: TRBJ1-1
d_call: -
clone_size: -
cdr3_nt: TGTGCCAGCGTTCGGACCAACACTGAAGCTTTCTTT
cdr3_aa: CASVRTNTEAFF

v_call: TRBV6-1
j_call: TRBJ2-4
d_call: -
clone_size: -
cdr3_nt: TGTGCCAGCAGTGAAGCGGGGGTGGGGGCGGACATTCAGTACTTC
cdr3_aa: CASSEAGVGADIQYF

v_call: TRBV7-9
j_call: TRBJ2-1
d_call: TRBD1
clone_size: -
cdr3_nt: TGTGCCAGCATTCTGCCGGGACAGAGCTCCTACAATGAGCAGTTCTTC
cdr3_aa: CASILPGQSSYNEQFF

v_call: TRBV18
j_call: TRBJ1-5
d_call: -
clone_size: -
cdr3_nt: TGTGCCAGCTCTCCCGGACAGATTTCGGATTATAGCAATCAGCCCCAGCATTTT
cdr3_aa: CASSPGQISDYSNQPQHF

v_call: TRBV5-1
j_call: TRBJ1-1
d_call: -
clone_size: -
cdr3_nt: TGCGCCAGCAGCGGAGGGGGGGCTGGTCACACTGAAGCTTTCTTT
cdr3_aa: CASSGGGAGHTEAFF

v_call: TRBV5-8
j_call: TRBJ1-1
d_call: -
clone_size: once
cdr3_nt: TGTGCCAGCAGGAAGCGGCAGGTGAACACTGAAGCTTTCTTT
cdr3_aa: CASRKRQVNTEAFF

v_call: TRBV6-5
j_call: TRBJ1-4
d_call: TRBD1
clone_size: -
cdr3_nt: TGTGCCAGCAGTAGGACAGGGGACTCACTAAAACTGTTTTTT
cdr3_aa: CASSRTGDSLKLFF

v_call: TRBV5-4
j_call: TRBJ2-7
d_call: -
clone_size: -
cdr3_nt: TGTGCCAGCAGCCCGGACGGGACCCCCCGTTTCCAGCAGTACTTC
cdr3_aa: CASSPDGTPRFQQYF

v_call: TRBV11-1
j_call: TRBJ2-5
d_call: TRBD2
clone_size: -
cdr3_nt: TGTGCCAGCAGCAGGGGGACTAGCGGGAAGGGGGAGACCCAGTACTTC
cdr3_aa: CASSRGTSGKGETQYF

v_call: TRBV25-1
j_call: TRBJ1-1
d_call: -
clone_size: -
cdr3_nt: TGTGCCAGCAGGGTTGGGACTGAAGCTTTCTTT
cdr3_aa: CASRVGTEAFF

v_call: TRBV19
j_call: TRBJ1-1
d_call: -
clone_size: -
cdr3_nt: TGTGCCAGTAGTGCACGGGGCAAAATGAACACTGAAGCTTTCTTT
cdr3_aa: CASSARGKMNTEAFF

v_call: TRBV10-3
j_call: TRBJ2-1
d_call: TRBD2
clone_size: -
cdr3_nt: TGTGCCATCAGTGAGGACTCAAGCGGGAGGGCCGGCAATGAGCAGTTCTTC
cdr3_aa: CAISEDSSGRAGNEQFF

v_call: TRBV19
j_call: TRBJ1-4
d_call: -
clone_size: -
cdr3_nt: TGTGCCAGTAGTATTGCCCTGGGGTGGGGATCCTACAATGAAAAACTGTTTTTT
cdr3_aa: CASSIALGWGSYNEKLFF

v_call: TRBV5-1
j_call: TRBJ1-1
d_call: -
clone_size: -
cdr3_nt: TGCGCCAGCAGCTTAAGCCAGAACACTGAAGCTTTCTTT
cdr3_aa: CASSLSQNTEAFF

v_call: TRBV19
j_call: TRBJ1-3
d_call: TRBD1
clone_size: -
cdr3_nt: TGTGCCAGTAGTAGGGACAGGGTCTCCGGAAACACCATATATTTT
cdr3_aa: CASSRDRVSGNTIYF

v_call: TRBV5-1
j_call: TRBJ2-1
d_call: -
clone_size: -
cdr3_nt: TGCGCCAGCAGCTTGGGAGTGAATGAGCAGTTCTTC
cdr3_aa: CASSLGVNEQFF

v_call: TRBV7-8
j_call: TRBJ2-5
d_call: -
clone_size: -
cdr3_nt: TGTGCCAGCAGCTTAAGGGGCCGGGACCAAGGGCAAGAGACCCAGTACTTC
cdr3_aa: CASSLRGRDQGQETQYF

v_call: TRBV10-3
j_call: TRBJ1-2
d_call: -
clone_size: -
cdr3_nt: TGTGCCACGGAAAGGACCGACTATGGCTACACCTTC
cdr3_aa: CATERTDYGYTF

v_call: TRBV5-6
j_call: TRBJ2-5
d_call: -
clone_size: once
cdr3_nt: TGTGCCAGCAGCTCGGGGGAGACCCAGTACTTC
cdr3_aa: CASSSGETQYF